This T cell receptor (beta chain) was recorded in a study of shared clonotypes between healthy human individuals. Study conclusions and caveats: Donors were few, which limited the genetic and exposure-history diversity represented. Unshared clonotypes carried lower generation probabilities than those common to all four donors.

The CD4+ fraction was divided into a CD45RA+ naive subset and a CD45RA-negative memory subset. The CDR3 spans 13 residues. Trimming took 5 bases from V and 6 from J, leaving 11 bases between them. From germline, CDR1 is SNHLY and CDR2 FYNNEI. This clone was found once. Its antigen is still unknown. Assay used: immunoSEQ multiplex PCR; TCRdb lists only in-frame clones, some missing. The sample lists roughly 500,000 clones; 90% to 96% were seen once. Sequencing was performed on naive CD4+ T cells sorted from blood. Regarding subset: CD45RA+ positively selected. J is TRBJ2-1 and V is TRBV2; D possibly corresponds to TRBD1 (6 bases). This sequence originates from a woman in her twenties or thirties in good health. The CDR3 nucleotides are TGTGCCAGCAGTCTCGACAGGTTCAATGAGCAGTTCTTC. Its translation is CASSLDRFNEQFF.